This T cell receptor (beta chain) emerged from a study of T cell changes during pregnancy in multiple sclerosis. Assay used: immunoSEQ multiplex PCR; TCRdb lists only in-frame clones, some missing. The top ten clones hold around 1.7% of a sample with roughly 89,000 clones, around 94% of them seen once. This sequence was found in a female donor in good health, enrolled as a control in a pregnancy study. The sample in question was peripheral blood, obtained after pregnancy.

The CDR3 here is CASSSIGVYYEQYF. The CDR3 DNA is TGTGCCAGCAGTTCCATTGGAGTCTACTACGAGCAGTACTTC. The chain uses TRBV28 and TRBJ2-7; the D is unclear. CDR1 is MDHEN, CDR2 SYDVKM, per germline. The CDR3 has 14 amino acids. V gave up 4 bases and J gave up 3 bases, with 13 bases separating them.